Included here is one T cell receptor beta chain sequence, with context. No antigen is known for it. This entry is derived from a study of shared clonotypes between healthy human individuals. Germline V gene data show CDR1 as LNHDA and CDR2 as SQIVND (reference sequence). J was trimmed by 0 bases and V by 4 bases; bases with no gene match: 8. CDR3 length equals 17 residues. Study-level findings and limits: Memory subsets generally showed smaller estimated richness than naive subsets did.

Profiling relied on immunoSEQ multiplex PCR, and the TCRdb table lists in-frame clones only, not all of them. Of about 2.3 million clones in the sample, over 90% were seen once. The sequence derives from a man between 18 and 35 years old in good health. Some clones in this sample may be carry-over from other donors' samples. Sequencing was carried out using naive CD4+ T cells from PBMCs. Stated subset: CD45RA+ positively selected. J is TRBJ1-3 and V is TRBV19, with TRBD1 matching 8 bases. In DNA form, the CDR3 reads TGTGCCAGTAGTACCTTCCCGGGACAGGACTCTGGAAACACCATATATTTT. It encodes CASSTFPGQDSGNTIYF.